The 29 T cell receptor beta chains below all came from one sample that was sequenced in a study of blood T cell repertoires in COVID-19. The protocol was immunoSEQ multiplex PCR, while the TCRdb copy is restricted to in-frame clones and leaves out a portion. The table records more than 300,000 clones, 88% of them present only once. The specimen was PBMCs or T cells enriched from blood (not recorded which). The receptors originated from a woman under 30 who had recovered from COVID-19.

The CDR3 here is CASSRPGLDTEAFF. Written as DNA, the CDR3 is TGTGCCAGCAGCCGCCCGGGGTTGGACACTGAAGCTTTCTTT. The rearrangement uses TRBV5-5 and TRBJ1-1; no clear D gene. Germline CDR1 reads SGHKS; CDR2 reads YYEKEE (reference sequence). V was shortened by 4 bases and J by 3 bases, with 13 bases between the two germline ends. The CDR3 extends over 14 amino acids. The full variable domain, its missing parts supplied by reference TRBV5-5 and TRBJ1-1, is DAGVTQSPTHLIKTRGQQVTLRCSPISGHKSVSWYQQVLGQGPQFIFQYYEKEERGRGNFPDRFSARQFPNYSSELNVNALLLGDSALYLCASSRPGLDTEAFFGQGTRLTVV.

V and J are TRBV7-9 and TRBJ2-1, with D hard to call. Germline values: CDR1 SEHNR, CDR2 FQNEAQ (reference sequence). CDR3 size: 12 residues. V lost 4 bases and J 4 bases, leaving 5 bases between the germline ends. The CDR3 here is CASSSLYNEQFF. The DNA of the CDR3 is TGTGCCAGCAGCTCACTATACAATGAGCAGTTCTTC.

CDR3 sequence: CASSSGFNYGYTF. The CDR3 bases are TGTGCCAGCAGCTCAGGGTTTAACTATGGCTACACCTTC. The chain has TRBV27 and TRBJ1-2; the D gene is possibly TRBD1 (5 bases). The CDR3 contains 13 residues. V gave up 6 bases and J gave up 1 base, with 9 bases separating them. Germline V gene lookup returns CDR1 MNHEY and CDR2 SMNVEV (reference sequence).

CDR3 coding DNA: TGCGCCAGCAGCTGGGACCGACAGGGGGCGCGAAATGAGCAGTTCTTC. Its protein is CASSWDRQGARNEQFF. J is TRBJ2-1 and V is TRBV5-1, with 10 bases lining up with TRBD1. Germline assignment: CDR1 SGHRS and CDR2 YFSETQ. Trimming at V came to 3 bases and at J to 7 bases, leaving 10 bases not matched to a gene. This CDR3 is 16 amino acids long.

The J gene is TRBJ1-1, the V gene TRBV7-8, with TRBD1 as a possible D gene (5 bases). V dropped 1 base and J dropped 1 base, with 7 bases sitting between them. Looked up from germline, CDR1 is SGHVS and CDR2 is FQNEAQ. This CDR3 comprises 14 residues. The CDR3 DNA reads TGTGCCAGCAGCTTAGACACAGGGAACACTGAAGCTTTCTTT. Its protein is CASSLDTGNTEAFF.

Points on this clone: The same CDR3 is also encoded by other DNA sequences in this sample. This chain connects TRBV7-9 to TRBJ1-5, with 8 bases lining up with TRBD1. CDR1 and CDR2 (germline): SEHNR, FQNEAQ (reference sequence). J gave up 4 bases and V 5 bases, and 1 base lay outside the gene matches. The CDR3 totals 13 residues. In nucleotides, the CDR3 is TGTGCCAGCAGCGGACAGGGAAATCAGCCCCAGCATTTT. It codes for CASSGQGNQPQHF.

This chain links TRBV19 with TRBJ2-1, with D tentatively TRBD2 (7 bases). CDR1 and CDR2 (germline): LNHDA, SQIVND (reference sequence). The CDR3 is 18 residues long. V lost 3 bases and J lost 2, with 20 bases in between. The CDR3 loop reads CASSMGPSTGGPYNEQFF. For the CDR3, the DNA is TGTGCCAGTAGTATGGGTCCCTCGACCGGGGGGCCCTACAATGAGCAGTTCTTC.

The J gene is TRBJ2-7, the V gene TRBV29-1; TRBD1 might be the D (6 bases). There are 13 residues in the CDR3. The V end was cut by 6 bases, the J end by 2 bases, with 14 bases between. Germline CDR1 SQVTM, CDR2 ANQGSEA. The CDR3, as DNA: TGCAGCGTGTCGGCGCAGGGGCCCTACGAGCAGTACTTC. Amino acid sequence: CSVSAQGPYEQYF.

This chain links TRBV7-2 with TRBJ1-2, with TRBD1 identical over 9 bases. The V gene's germline CDR1 is SGHTA and CDR2 FQGNSA. The ends lost 4 bases at V and 8 bases at J; junction bases unmatched: 11. The CDR3 is made up of 15 amino acids. CDR3: CASSSYAGQGGGYTF. DNA of the CDR3: TGTGCCAGCAGCTCCTACGCGGGACAGGGCGGCGGCTACACCTTC.

The gene calls are TRBV5-1 and TRBJ2-5, with TRBD2 matching over 8 bases. The CDR3 loop spans 16 amino acids. V shed 4 bases, J shed 5 bases, and the junction held 13 bases outside the gene matches. Germline CDR1 reads SGHRS; CDR2 reads YFSETQ. CDR3 sequence (DNA): TGCGCCAGCAGCGTAACCACGGGGGGACTAGGGGAGACCCAGTACTTC. Translating it yields CASSVTTGGLGETQYF.

J is TRBJ2-3 and V is TRBV11-2; tentatively, D is TRBD1 (6 bases). Germline V gene sequence: CDR1 SGHAT, CDR2 FQNNGV. The CDR3 length is 14 residues. V shed 9 bases and J shed 8 bases, with 21 bases lying between them. The CDR3 spells CASTGIVHGGTQYF. In DNA, the CDR3 is TGTGCCAGTACAGGGATTGTACACGGAGGTACGCAGTATTTT. Combining the CDR3 with reference TRBV11-2 and TRBJ2-3 gives the whole variable domain EAGVAQSPRYKIIEKRQSVAFWCNPISGHATLYWYQQILGQGPKLLIQFQNNGVVDDSQLPKDRFSAERLKGVDSTLKIQPAKLEDSAVYLCASTGIVHGGTQYFGPGTRLTVL.

This chain uses TRBV19 with TRBJ1-5; possibly TRBD1 for D (6 bases). There are 14 residues in the CDR3. V lost 10 bases, J lost 2 bases, and 15 bases lay in between. The germline V gene encodes CDR1 LNHDA and CDR2 SQIVND (reference sequence). The CDR3 region has the DNA TGTGCCACCAAGCGGGGGGCAGGCAATCAGCCCCAGCATTTT. Translating it yields CATKRGAGNQPQHF.

CDR3 sequence: CASTEGDSGAIQYF. In nucleotides, the CDR3 is TGTGCCAGCACCGAAGGGGATTCTGGGGCCATTCAGTACTTC. This sequence joins TRBV5-6 and TRBJ2-4; a possible D gene is TRBD1 (5 bases). Germline V gene sequence: CDR1 SGHDT, CDR2 YYEEEE. This CDR3 is 14 amino acids long. The V gene lost 6 bases and the J gene lost 9 bases, with 19 bases spanning the gap.

This clone was counted once. The chain is built from TRBV11-1 and TRBJ2-1; 8 bases map to TRBD1. V gave up 7 bases and J gave up 3 bases; unmatched junction bases: 2. The CDR3 length is 13 residues. Per the germline V gene, CDR1 is SGHAT and CDR2 is FQDESV (reference sequence). CDR3 nucleotides: TGTGCCAGCACCGGACAGGGCTACAATGAGCAGTTCTTC. This sequence encodes CASTGQGYNEQFF.

The chain has TRBV12-5 and TRBJ1-1; D is unclear. The CDR3 extends over 15 amino acids. V was shortened by 2 bases and J by 3 bases, with 13 bases between the two germline ends. Germline V gives CDR1 LGHNT, CDR2 FRNRAP. In DNA, the CDR3 is TGTGCTAGTGGTTTGACCCGAGGGCTGGACACTGAAGCTTTCTTT. Residues: CASGLTRGLDTEAFF.

The chain employs TRBV5-4 and TRBJ2-7, with TRBD2 identical over 7 bases. Germline assignment: CDR1 SGHNT and CDR2 YYREEE (reference sequence). Trimming at V came to 4 bases and at J to 5 bases, leaving 9 bases not matched to a gene. The CDR3 totals 14 residues. In DNA, the CDR3 is TGTGCCAGCAGCAGGGGCGGGAGCGGCCACGAGCAGTACTTC. It translates to CASSRGGSGHEQYF.

The CDR3 bases are TGTGCCAGCAGCCAAGGTGGGACTCGTCAAGAGACCCAGTACTTC. The encoded protein is CASSQGGTRQETQYF. The chain couples TRBV4-2 to TRBJ2-5, with D maybe TRBD2 (6 bases). CDR3 length: 15 amino acids. The V end lost 1 base, the J end lost 2 bases, and 11 bases lay between the germline ends. Germline-derived CDR1 and CDR2 are LGHNA and YNFKEQ.

The genes are TRBV30 and TRBJ1-1, with a possible D match to TRBD1 (5 bases). Trimming removed 7 bases from V and 6 bases from J, with 12 bases in between. Germline CDR1 reads GTSNPN; CDR2 reads SVGIG (reference sequence). The CDR3 has 11 amino acids. CDR3 sequence (DNA): TGTGCCTCCCAGGGAAGCGCTGAAGCTTTCTTT. It specifies CASQGSAEAFF.

The chain employs TRBV5-8 and TRBJ2-5; 11 positions match TRBD1. CDR3 length equals 17 residues. CDR1 and CDR2 from the germline V gene are SGHTS and YDEGEE. The V gene end was trimmed by 4 bases and the J gene end by 4 bases; junction bases not matched to a gene: 12. In DNA form, the CDR3 reads TGTGCCAGCAGCCCCTGGGACAGGGGGACGTGGGGAGAGACCCAGTACTTC. It encodes CASSPWDRGTWGETQYF.

This chain connects TRBV7-8 to TRBJ1-6; 9 positions match TRBD1. This CDR3 region has 14 residues. Looked up from germline, CDR1 is SGHVS and CDR2 is FQNEAQ. The ends lost 4 bases at V and 7 bases at J; junction bases unmatched: 2. CDR3 sequence: CASSWTGENSPLHF. The DNA of the CDR3 is TGTGCCAGCAGCTGGACAGGGGAGAATTCACCCCTCCACTTT.

The chain recombines TRBV7-9 with TRBJ1-2; TRBD1 is a possible D gene (6 bases). Looked up from germline, CDR1 is SEHNR and CDR2 is FQNEAQ (reference sequence). Trimming stripped 5 bases from V and 4 bases from J, with 14 bases between. The CDR3 length is 14 residues. The CDR3, as DNA: TGTGCCAGCAGCGTGGACAGCTCTTTCTATGGCTACACCTTC. Protein sequence: CASSVDSSFYGYTF.

J is TRBJ1-1 and V is TRBV11-3, with 9 bases fitting TRBD1. This CDR3 is built from 13 residues. V was pared by 4 bases and J by 8 bases, with 5 bases of the junction left unmatched. CDR1 and CDR2 (germline): SGHNT, YENEEA. CDR3 DNA sequence: TGTGCCAGCAGCTCCTGGACAGGGGACGAAGCTTTCTTT. It yields the protein CASSSWTGDEAFF.

The genes are TRBV4-3 and TRBJ2-3; D is uncertain. CDR1 LGHNA and CDR2 YSLEER come from the germline V gene. V shed 4 bases and J shed 1 base, with 9 bases lying between them. This CDR3 region has 14 residues. The DNA for the CDR3 is TGCGCCAGCAGCCCGTTGGGCGGCACAGATACGCAGTATTTT. Translation: CASSPLGGTDTQYF.

The V gene is TRBV19, the J gene TRBJ1-5; maybe TRBD1 (6 bases). This CDR3 has 15 amino acids. V lost 5 bases and J lost 0, with 11 bases in between. Germline V gene data show CDR1 as LNHDA and CDR2 as SQIVND (reference sequence). CDR3 loop: CASSVYRDSNQPQHF. CDR3 DNA sequence: TGTGCCAGTAGTGTCTACAGGGATAGCAATCAGCCCCAGCATTTT.

The V gene is TRBV28, the J gene TRBJ2-7; D is perhaps TRBD1 (6 bases). Germline CDR1 reads MDHEN; CDR2 reads SYDVKM. V was shortened by 5 bases and J by 6 bases, with 14 bases between the two germline ends. This CDR3 spans 13 amino acids. CDR3 residues: CASSPSSGVEQYF. The CDR3 region has the DNA TGTGCCAGCAGTCCCTCATCAGGGGTCGAGCAGTACTTC.

This chain uses TRBV4-1 with TRBJ2-7; TRBD1 matches at 9 bases. Germline V gene sequence: CDR1 MGHRA, CDR2 YSYEKL. V lost 3 bases and J lost 3; bases outside the gene matches: 6. The CDR3 extends over 15 amino acids. CDR3: CASSQAGTGFYEQYF. The CDR3 DNA is TGCGCCAGCAGCCAGGCCGGGACAGGGTTCTACGAGCAGTACTTC.

The chain uses TRBV11-2 and TRBJ1-3; unclear D gene. Per the germline V gene, CDR1 is SGHAT and CDR2 is FQNNGV. Trimming left V 3 bases short and J 2 bases short, with 14 bases between. The CDR3 extends over 16 amino acids. This chain's CDR3 is CASSLSGRKAGNTIYF. For the CDR3, the DNA is TGTGCCAGCAGCTTGAGTGGCAGGAAGGCTGGAAACACCATATATTTT.

The V gene is TRBV9, the J gene TRBJ1-6; D gene uncertain. CDR1 and CDR2 (germline): SGDLS, YYNGEE. Between the trimmed V and J ends, which lost 3 bases and 5 bases, there was a span of 12 bases. This CDR3 comprises 15 residues. The CDR3 DNA sequence: TGTGCCAGCAGCGGCGGACGGGAAGATAATTCACCCCTCCACTTT. The encoded protein is CASSGGREDNSPLHF.

This clone was detected once. V gene TRBV2 combines with J gene TRBJ2-7; D is uncertain. Germline CDR1 is SNHLY and CDR2 is FYNNEI. The CDR3 length is 12 residues. With 10 bases removed from V and 2 bases from J, the gap between germline ends came to 12 bases. The CDR3 loop reads CAIAQFPYEQYF. The DNA of the CDR3 is TGTGCCATCGCCCAGTTCCCCTACGAGCAGTACTTC. The entire variable domain, with the rest obtained from reference TRBV2 and TRBJ2-7, is as follows: EPEVTQTPSHQVTQMGQEVILRCVPISNHLYFYWYRQILGQKVEFLVSFYNNEISEKSEIFDDQFSVERPDGSNFTLKIRSTKLEDSAMYFCAIAQFPYEQYFGPGTRLTVT.